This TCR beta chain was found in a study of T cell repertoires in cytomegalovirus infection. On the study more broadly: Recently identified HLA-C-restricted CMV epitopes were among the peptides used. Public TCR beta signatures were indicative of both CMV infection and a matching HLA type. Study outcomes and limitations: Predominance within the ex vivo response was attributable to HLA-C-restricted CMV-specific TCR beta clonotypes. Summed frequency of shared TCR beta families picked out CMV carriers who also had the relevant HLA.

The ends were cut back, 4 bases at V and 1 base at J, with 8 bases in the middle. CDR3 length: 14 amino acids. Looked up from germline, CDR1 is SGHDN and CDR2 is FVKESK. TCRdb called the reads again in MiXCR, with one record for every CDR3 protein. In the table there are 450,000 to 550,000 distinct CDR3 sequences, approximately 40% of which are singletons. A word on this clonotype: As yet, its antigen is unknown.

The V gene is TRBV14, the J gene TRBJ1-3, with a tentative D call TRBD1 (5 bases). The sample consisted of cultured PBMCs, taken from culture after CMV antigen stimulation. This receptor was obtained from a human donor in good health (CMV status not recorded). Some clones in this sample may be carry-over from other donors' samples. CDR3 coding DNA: TGTGCCAGCAGCCCTAAGGGGTCTGGAAACACCATATATTTT. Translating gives CASSPKGSGNTIYF.